The 7 T cell receptor beta chains in this list originate from one sample, sequenced in a study of monozygotic twins with inflammatory bowel disease. TCRdb re-called the 5' RACE reads and gives one entry per CDR3 protein, without DNA. This sample's table reports over 110,000 distinct CDR3 sequences. The sequencing sample was made of blood. The receptors come from a human donor with ulcerative colitis or Crohn's disease, or a healthy co-twin of an affected twin (not recorded which).

This chain connects TRBV20-1 to TRBJ1-5. In germline, CDR1 is DFQATT, CDR2 SNEGSKA (reference sequence). The CDR3 runs 13 residues. The CDR3 sequence: CSARARLDQPQHF.

The V and J genes are TRBV7-9 and TRBJ2-1; without DNA, the TCRdb call of TRBD1 cannot be checked. Germline lookup yields CDR1 SEHNR and CDR2 FQNEAQ (reference sequence). CDR3 length: 15 residues. The CDR3 reads CASSPVQGGRFEQFF.

The chain employs TRBV5-1 and TRBJ2-7; without DNA, the TCRdb call of TRBD1 cannot be checked. Germline loops: CDR1 SGHRS, CDR2 YFSETQ. The CDR3 runs to 13 residues. CDR3 protein: CASSSTVSYEQYF.

J is TRBJ2-3 and V is TRBV11-2; TCRdb's D call, TRBD1, is unchecked because there is no DNA. The CDR3 loop spans 18 amino acids. Germline assignment: CDR1 SGHAT and CDR2 FQNNGV. The CDR3: CASSLIGQERPSTDTQYF.

The chain recombines TRBV21-1 with TRBJ1-5; the TRBD1 assignment by TCRdb is unverifiable without DNA. TRBV21-1 is shown as a pseudogene. The CDR3 totals 16 residues. CDR3 protein: CASFFLGGGPDQPQHF.

The chain is built from TRBV7-2 and TRBJ1-5; no DNA is available, so the TRBD1 call from TCRdb remains unchecked. CDR3 length equals 16 residues. Germline V lookup: CDR1 SGHTA, CDR2 FQGNSA. The CDR3 is CASSFWGGDRNQPQHF.

The chain recombines TRBV18 with TRBJ2-5. The CDR3 has 13 residues. The germline CDR1 and CDR2 sequences are KGHSH and LQKENI. CDR3 protein: CASSPRDQETQYF. The full variable domain, with the rest looked up from reference TRBV18 and TRBJ2-5, is NAGVMQNPRHLVRRRGQEARLRCSPMKGHSHVYWYRQLPEEGLKFMVYLQKENIIDESGMPKERFSAEFPKEGPSILRIQQVVRGDSAAYFCASSPRDQETQYFGPGTRLLVL.